This T cell receptor (beta chain) is drawn from a study of blood T cells in healthy people across ages. The CDR3 extends over 14 amino acids. J gave up 4 bases and V 0 bases, and 0 bases lay outside the gene matches. From germline, CDR1 is SGHDN and CDR2 FVKESK. Points from the study as a whole: Naive and antigen-experienced cells were not separated, limiting conclusive comparison.

The authors isolated at least 6 million PBMCs per sample. Worth noting for this clonotype: Its antigen is undetermined.

The second PCR ran about 6 to 12 cycles with a sample-barcoded 5' primer and J-beta primers. A 12-random-nucleotide template-switch adaptor tagged each cDNA molecule. All samples gave at least 2.5 million CDR3-containing paired-end reads. One entry per CDR3 protein results from TCRdb running MiXCR on the 5' RACE reads. Of some 730,000 distinct CDR3 sequences listed, about 24% are singletons. Sequences were obtained from blood. The receptor comes from a man between 65 and 85 years old in good health. V gene TRBV14 combines with J gene TRBJ2-3; 8 bases are a match to TRBD1. The CDR3 spells CASSQEQGADTQYF. The CDR3 DNA reads as TGTGCCAGCAGCCAAGAACAGGGGGCAGATACGCAGTATTTT.